This is a list of T cell receptor beta chains from one sample in a study of shared clonotypes between healthy human individuals. Using immunoSEQ multiplex PCR, the repertoire was profiled, and TCRdb retains in-frame clones only, with some absent. Here the sample spans 450,000 to 500,000 clones, approximately 78% being singletons. The material sequenced was PBMCs. The source is a woman in her thirties or forties in good health. Some clones in this sample may be carry-over from other donors' samples. Each CDR3 is given with its conserved first and last residue. Fields, in order: CDR3 length, J gene, D gene, clone size, V gene, CDR3 protein, CDR3 DNA. A D gene is named only where the DNA matches it firmly. Size values are once, few and many counts, or a class for expanded clones, and some rows have none.

length: 16; J: TRBJ2-7; D: NA; size: NA; V: TRBV19; CDR3: CASSIVGAQSSYEQYF; DNA: TGTGCCAGTAGTATAGTAGGCGCCCAAAGCTCCTACGAGCAGTACTTC
length: 13; J: TRBJ1-1; D: NA; size: NA; V: TRBV2; CDR3: CASSVVENTEAFF; DNA: TGTGCCAGCAGTGTCGTAGAGAACACTGAAGCTTTCTTT
length: 15; J: TRBJ2-1; D: TRBD1; size: NA; V: TRBV5-1; CDR3: CASSLEGTGYNEQFF; DNA: TGCGCCAGCAGCTTGGAGGGGACAGGCTACAATGAGCAGTTCTTC
length: 15; J: TRBJ1-5; D: NA; size: NA; V: TRBV11-2; CDR3: CASSLGDRPAQPQHF; DNA: TGTGCCAGCAGCTTGGGAGACAGGCCAGCACAGCCCCAGCATTTT
length: 15; J: TRBJ1-4; D: NA; size: once; V: TRBV18; CDR3: CASSPPRGANEKLFF; DNA: TGTGCCAGCTCACCACCTCGGGGGGCTAATGAAAAACTGTTTTTT
length: 15; J: TRBJ2-1; D: TRBD1; size: NA; V: TRBV6-4; CDR3: CASSAGQGSFNEQFF; DNA: TGTGCCAGCAGTGCGGGACAGGGGTCCTTCAATGAGCAGTTCTTC
length: 11; J: TRBJ1-1; D: NA; size: NA; V: TRBV29-1; CDR3: CSVGDVAEAFF; DNA: TGCAGCGTTGGTGACGTGGCTGAAGCTTTCTTT
length: 15; J: TRBJ2-7; D: NA; size: NA; V: TRBV6-5; CDR3: CASSYRGSVSYEQYF; DNA: TGTGCCAGCAGTTACCGGGGCAGTGTCTCCTACGAGCAGTACTTC
length: 13; J: TRBJ2-7; D: NA; size: NA; V: TRBV5-1; CDR3: CASSFGQAYEQYF; DNA: TGCGCCAGCAGCTTTGGCCAGGCCTACGAGCAGTACTTC
length: 13; J: TRBJ2-5; D: NA; size: NA; V: TRBV29-1; CDR3: CSVERRDGETQYF; DNA: TGCAGCGTTGAACGCAGAGATGGGGAGACCCAGTACTTC
length: 15; J: TRBJ2-3; D: TRBD2; size: NA; V: TRBV5-1; CDR3: CASSGSSGNTDTQYF; DNA: TGCGCCAGCAGCGGCTCTAGCGGAAACACAGATACGCAGTATTTT
length: 12; J: TRBJ1-4; D: NA; size: NA; V: TRBV19; CDR3: CASSYNQGGLFF; DNA: TGTGCCAGTAGTTACAACCAGGGCGGACTGTTTTTT
length: 13; J: TRBJ1-1; D: NA; size: few; V: TRBV10-2; CDR3: CASQHPANTEAFF; DNA: TGCGCCAGCCAACACCCCGCGAACACTGAAGCTTTCTTT
length: 15; J: TRBJ1-1; D: TRBD1; size: NA; V: TRBV19; CDR3: CASHLLGTGRTEAFF; DNA: TGTGCCAGCCACCTCCTCGGGACAGGGCGGACTGAAGCTTTCTTT
length: 11; J: TRBJ2-5; D: NA; size: NA; V: TRBV6-1; CDR3: CASRHGETQYF; DNA: TGTGCCAGCAGGCACGGGGAGACCCAGTACTTC
length: 15; J: TRBJ2-2; D: NA; size: few; V: TRBV7-9; CDR3: CASSLTAGTSGELFF; DNA: TGTGCCAGCAGCTTAACGGCCGGGACGTCAGGGGAGCTGTTTTTT
length: 15; J: TRBJ1-3; D: NA; size: once; V: TRBV6-4; CDR3: CASSAAADSGNTIYF; DNA: TGTGCCAGCAGTGCCGCGGCAGACTCTGGAAACACCATATATTTT
length: 12; J: TRBJ2-7; D: NA; size: NA; V: TRBV28; CDR3: CASSFESYEQYF; DNA: TGTGCCAGCAGTTTCGAGTCCTACGAGCAGTACTTC
length: 15; J: TRBJ2-7; D: NA; size: NA; V: TRBV5-6; CDR3: CASSSGTLYSYEQYF; DNA: TGTGCCAGCAGCTCTGGGACTCTCTACTCCTACGAGCAGTACTTC
length: 12; J: TRBJ1-2; D: TRBD1; size: NA; V: TRBV28; CDR3: CAGSDRAVGYTF; DNA: TGTGCCGGCAGTGACAGGGCGGTCGGGTACACCTTC
length: 14; J: TRBJ2-2; D: TRBD1; size: NA; V: TRBV19; CDR3: CASRRDRGTGELFF; DNA: TGTGCCAGTAGAAGGGACAGGGGAACCGGGGAGCTGTTTTTT
length: 15; J: TRBJ1-3; D: NA; size: NA; V: TRBV2; CDR3: CASSEDLTPGNTIYF; DNA: TGTGCCAGCAGTGAGGACTTAACCCCTGGAAACACCATATATTTT
length: 14; J: TRBJ2-7; D: TRBD1; size: NA; V: TRBV5-4; CDR3: CASSQDRVTHEQYF; DNA: TGTGCCAGCAGCCAGGACAGGGTAACCCACGAGCAGTACTTC
length: 17; J: TRBJ2-2; D: TRBD2; size: NA; V: TRBV5-8; CDR3: CASSLRTSGVNTGELFF; DNA: TGTGCCAGCAGCTTGAGGACTAGCGGGGTGAACACCGGGGAGCTGTTTTTT
length: 14; J: TRBJ2-1; D: NA; size: NA; V: TRBV2; CDR3: CASQTEPSYNEQFF; DNA: TGTGCCAGCCAAACAGAGCCCTCCTACAATGAGCAGTTCTTC
length: 15; J: TRBJ2-1; D: NA; size: NA; V: TRBV7-2; CDR3: CASSLVGDSYNEQFF; DNA: TGTGCCAGCAGCTTAGTGGGGGACTCCTACAATGAGCAGTTCTTC
length: 16; J: TRBJ2-3; D: NA; size: NA; V: TRBV5-4; CDR3: CASSTLGTGVRDTQYF; DNA: TGTGCCAGCAGCACCCTGGGTACGGGAGTACGAGATACGCAGTATTTT
length: 13; J: TRBJ1-5; D: NA; size: NA; V: TRBV28; CDR3: CASSGSSNQPQHF; DNA: TGTGCCAGCAGCGGGAGTAGCAATCAGCCCCAGCATTTT
length: 13; J: TRBJ2-5; D: NA; size: NA; V: TRBV28; CDR3: CASKVPGVETQYF; DNA: TGTGCCAGCAAAGTGCCAGGGGTCGAGACCCAGTACTTC
length: 17; J: TRBJ2-1; D: TRBD2; size: few; V: TRBV6-1; CDR3: CASSVSFFLAGVNEQFF; DNA: TGTGCCAGCAGTGTAAGTTTCTTTTTAGCGGGAGTGAATGAGCAGTTCTTC
length: 14; J: TRBJ2-7; D: NA; size: once; V: TRBV19; CDR3: CASSIVPASYEQYF; DNA: TGTGCCAGTAGTATAGTCCCAGCCTCCTACGAGCAGTACTTC
length: 14; J: TRBJ2-1; D: TRBD2; size: NA; V: TRBV11-3; CDR3: CASSLGGMYNEQFF; DNA: TGTGCCAGCAGCCTCGGGGGGATGTACAATGAGCAGTTCTTC
length: 18; J: TRBJ1-3; D: TRBD1; size: NA; V: TRBV12-5; CDR3: CASGLWTGGRGSGNTIYF; DNA: TGTGCTAGTGGTCTCTGGACAGGGGGCAGGGGCTCTGGAAACACCATATATTTT
length: 14; J: TRBJ2-2; D: NA; size: once; V: TRBV11-1; CDR3: CASSASRNTGELFF; DNA: TGTGCCAGTTCCGCCTCGAGGAACACCGGGGAGCTGTTTTTT
length: 14; J: TRBJ1-5; D: NA; size: NA; V: TRBV2; CDR3: CASSWLVGNQPQHF; DNA: TGTGCCAGCAGTTGGTTGGTTGGCAATCAGCCCCAGCATTTT
length: 12; J: TRBJ2-7; D: NA; size: many; V: TRBV7-2; CDR3: CASSTGFYEQYF; DNA: TGTGCCAGCAGCACAGGGTTTTACGAGCAGTACTTC
length: 14; J: TRBJ2-7; D: TRBD1; size: NA; V: TRBV5-1; CDR3: CASSQGQGLYEQYF; DNA: TGCGCCAGCAGCCAAGGACAGGGTCTCTACGAGCAGTACTTC
length: 14; J: TRBJ2-5; D: NA; size: NA; V: TRBV5-5; CDR3: CASSLGGYSETQYF; DNA: TGTGCCAGCAGCTTGGGGGGCTATTCGGAGACCCAGTACTTC
length: 14; J: TRBJ2-5; D: TRBD2; size: NA; V: TRBV27; CDR3: CASSLAGGPGTQYF; DNA: TGTGCCAGCAGTTTAGCGGGAGGGCCAGGGACCCAGTACTTC
length: 15; J: TRBJ1-1; D: TRBD1; size: NA; V: TRBV11-2; CDR3: CASSLARDRNTEAFF; DNA: TGTGCCAGCAGCTTAGCAAGGGACAGAAACACTGAAGCTTTCTTT
length: 15; J: TRBJ2-1; D: NA; size: few; V: TRBV5-1; CDR3: CASTRAGGQGNEQFF; DNA: TGCGCCAGCACCCGGGCGGGCGGCCAAGGGAATGAGCAGTTCTTC
length: 14; J: TRBJ2-7; D: NA; size: NA; V: TRBV6-1; CDR3: CASSEIVGRSEQYF; DNA: TGTGCCAGCAGTGAGATAGTGGGTCGGAGCGAGCAGTACTTC
length: 16; J: TRBJ1-1; D: NA; size: once; V: TRBV7-7; CDR3: CASSLQSGGGATEAFF; DNA: TGTGCTAGCAGCTTACAAAGCGGCGGGGGCGCGACTGAAGCTTTCTTT
length: 12; J: TRBJ2-7; D: NA; size: NA; V: TRBV6-6; CDR3: CASSTLKGEQYF; DNA: TGTGCCAGCAGTACCCTCAAGGGCGAGCAGTACTTC
length: 14; J: TRBJ2-7; D: NA; size: NA; V: TRBV28; CDR3: CASSLARDRLEQYF; DNA: TGTGCCAGCAGTTTAGCGCGCGATAGGCTCGAGCAGTACTTC
length: 13; J: TRBJ2-2; D: NA; size: NA; V: TRBV29-1; CDR3: CSVGDTNTGELFF; DNA: TGCAGCGTGGGGGACACCAACACCGGGGAGCTGTTTTTT
length: 15; J: TRBJ2-4; D: NA; size: NA; V: TRBV11-2; CDR3: CASSSLGRNKNIQYF; DNA: TGTGCCAGCAGCTCCCTGGGACGGAACAAAAACATTCAGTACTTC